The T cell receptor (beta chain) described here comes from a study of Ad26.COV2.S vaccination and SARS-CoV-2 variants. Across the whole study: Into the muscle, Ad26.COV2.S was dosed once or twice, 56 days apart.

Germline-derived CDR1 and CDR2 are KGHSH and LQKENI. V lost 9 bases, J lost 1 base, and 11 bases stayed unmatched. The CDR3 length is 17 residues. The study's findings and limits: It was vaccine recipients, not placebo recipients, who had the higher spike-specific TCR breadth. Reported post-vaccination CD8+ and CD4+ T cell responses to spike showed substantial breadth.

Points on this clone: The antigen remains unidentified.

TCRdb keeps only in-frame clones here, not all; method: immunoSEQ multiplex PCR. The sample lists approximately 300,000 clones, around four fifths occurring once. As to treatment: some 20 received Ad26.COV2.S at low or high dose, single or two shots; several received placebo; per-sample allocation not given. Day 63 following the first vaccine or placebo injection was when the samples were taken. The starting material was peripheral blood, obtained in a trial of Ad26.COV2.S vaccine versus placebo. The sequence came from a person between 18 and 65 years old who received the Ad26.COV2.S COVID-19 vaccine or a placebo. This sequence joins TRBV18 and TRBJ2-6; 8 positions match TRBD1. The CDR3 bases are TGTGCCAGTTCCGGACAGGGTTCCTTTTCTGGGGCCAACGTCCTGACTTTC. Amino acids: CASSGQGSFSGANVLTF. The entire variable domain, with the rest obtained from reference TRBV18 and TRBJ2-6, is as follows: NAGVMQNPRHLVRRRGQEARLRCSPMKGHSHVYWYRQLPEEGLKFMVYLQKENIIDESGMPKERFSAEFPKEGPSILRIQQVVRGDSAAYFCASSGQGSFSGANVLTFGAGSRLTVL.